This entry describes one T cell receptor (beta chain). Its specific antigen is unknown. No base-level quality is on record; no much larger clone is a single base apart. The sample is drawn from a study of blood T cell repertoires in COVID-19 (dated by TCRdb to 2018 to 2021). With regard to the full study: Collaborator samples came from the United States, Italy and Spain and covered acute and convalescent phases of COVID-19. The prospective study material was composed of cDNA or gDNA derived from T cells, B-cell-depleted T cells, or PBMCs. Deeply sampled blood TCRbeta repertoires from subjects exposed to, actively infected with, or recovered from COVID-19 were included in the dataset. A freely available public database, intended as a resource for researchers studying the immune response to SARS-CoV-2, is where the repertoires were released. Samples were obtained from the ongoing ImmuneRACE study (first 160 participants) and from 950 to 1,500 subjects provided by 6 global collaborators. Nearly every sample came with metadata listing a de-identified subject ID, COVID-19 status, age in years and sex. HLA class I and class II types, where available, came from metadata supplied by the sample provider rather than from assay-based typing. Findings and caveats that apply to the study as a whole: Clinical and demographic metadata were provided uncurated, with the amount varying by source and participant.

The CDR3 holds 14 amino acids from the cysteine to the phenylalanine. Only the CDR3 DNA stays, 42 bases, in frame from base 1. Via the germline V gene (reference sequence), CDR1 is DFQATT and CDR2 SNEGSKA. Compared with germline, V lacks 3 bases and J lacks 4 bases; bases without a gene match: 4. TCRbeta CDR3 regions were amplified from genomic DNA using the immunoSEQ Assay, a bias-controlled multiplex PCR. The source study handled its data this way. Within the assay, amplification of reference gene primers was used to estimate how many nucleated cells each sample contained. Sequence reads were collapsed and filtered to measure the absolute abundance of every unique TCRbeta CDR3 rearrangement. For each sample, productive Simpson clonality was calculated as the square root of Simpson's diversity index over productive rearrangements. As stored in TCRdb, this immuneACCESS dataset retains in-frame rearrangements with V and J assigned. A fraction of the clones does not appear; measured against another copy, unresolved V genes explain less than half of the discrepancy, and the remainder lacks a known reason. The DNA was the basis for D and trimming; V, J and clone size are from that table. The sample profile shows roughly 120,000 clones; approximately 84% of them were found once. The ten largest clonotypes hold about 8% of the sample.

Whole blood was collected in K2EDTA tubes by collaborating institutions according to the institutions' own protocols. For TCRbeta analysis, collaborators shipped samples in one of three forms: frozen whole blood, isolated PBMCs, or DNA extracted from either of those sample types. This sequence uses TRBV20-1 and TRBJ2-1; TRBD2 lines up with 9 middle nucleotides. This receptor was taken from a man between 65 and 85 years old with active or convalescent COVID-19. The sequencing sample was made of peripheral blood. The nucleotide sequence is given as TGCAGTGCTAGTTTTAGCGGGGGTTACAATGAGCAGTTCTTC. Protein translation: CSASFSGGYNEQFF.